These T cell receptor beta chains were read from a single sample in a study of radiation and T cells in renal cell carcinoma. The data were produced by immunoSEQ multiplex PCR, yet TCRdb's version contains in-frame clones alone and is incomplete. The sample includes 90,000 to 100,000 clones, around 80% of them seen just once. This specimen consisted of blood, obtained from a patient whose treatment included radiotherapy and nephrectomy. Source of these receptors: a man in his 60s with renal cell carcinoma. CDR3s include the opening cysteine and the closing phenylalanine or tryptophan. The D gene is left open where the match is weak. Clone size is given for some rows only: seen once, a few or many times, or a class if the clone is expanded.

clone_size,j_call,d_call,v_call,cdr3_nt,cdr3_aa
.,TRBJ2-7,TRBD2,TRBV4-1,TGCGCCAGCAGCCCATTGGGTGGACTAGCTAACTACGAGCAGTACTTC,CASSPLGGLANYEQYF
.,TRBJ2-3,.,TRBV4-1,TGCGCCAGCAGCCGAAATAGGTTTACCACAGATACGCAGTATTTT,CASSRNRFTTDTQYF
.,TRBJ1-5,.,TRBV23-1,TGCGCCAGCAGCGATGGATACACAGACCTGGCGCATCAGCCCCAGCATTTT,CASSDGYTDLAHQPQHF
.,TRBJ2-1,.,TRBV7-9,TGTGCCAGCAGCTTAGTTCAGGGATTTTACAATGAGCAGTTCTTC,CASSLVQGFYNEQFF
.,TRBJ2-3,.,TRBV2,TGTGCCAGCAGCGGGGAGGTCACAGATACGCAGTATTTT,CASSGEVTDTQYF
few,TRBJ1-1,.,TRBV6-5,TGTGCCAGCACTTCGTCGGGGAGAAACACTGAAGCTTTCTTT,CASTSSGRNTEAFF
few,TRBJ1-5,.,TRBV27,TGTGCCAGCAGGGATTTCGGCACAAAAAATCAGCCCCAGCATTTT,CASRDFGTKNQPQHF
.,TRBJ2-2,.,TRBV27,TGTGCCAGCAGTTTACGGGGGGCGGGAACCGGGGAGCTGTTTTTT,CASSLRGAGTGELFF
.,TRBJ1-4,.,TRBV6-6,TGTGCCAGCAGTTACGCGTCGGCAACTAATGAAAAACTGTTTTTT,CASSYASATNEKLFF
.,TRBJ2-3,TRBD2,TRBV10-3,TGTGCCATCGGCGGCGGGAGGGACACAGATACGCAGTATTTT,CAIGGGRDTDTQYF
.,TRBJ2-7,.,TRBV7-2,TGTGCCAGCAGTCAACGCGAGGGGTACGAGCAGTACTTC,CASSQREGYEQYF
.,TRBJ1-3,.,TRBV9,TGTGCCAGCAGCGTAGGGACGGGCTCTGGAAACACCATATATTTT,CASSVGTGSGNTIYF
.,TRBJ2-7,.,TRBV9,TGTGCCAGCAGCCCTCGACTCGAGGGGTCCTACGAGCAGTACTTC,CASSPRLEGSYEQYF
.,TRBJ2-1,.,TRBV11-2,TGTGCCAGCAGCTCATCAGGAGTGGCCCCCAATGAGCAGTTCTTC,CASSSSGVAPNEQFF